These 23 T cell receptor beta chains were sequenced from one sample in a study of a mutant IDH1 vaccine in newly diagnosed glioma. Sample time point: week 11, during vaccination. Topical imiquimod was applied with each vaccine dose, which held 300 ug of mutant IDH1 20-mer peptide. What these receptors recognize is not known. Method: immunoSEQ multiplex PCR; TCRdb's copy keeps in-frame clones and lacks some. The table shows 110,000 or so clones, with approximately 87% occurring only once. This material consisted of PBMCs, taken from a glioma patient whose treatment included an IDH1 peptide vaccine. Receptors originate from a woman in her forties or fifties with glioma.

The V call is TRBV7-3, the J call TRBJ1-2, with no clear D. Trimming cost V 5 bases and J 4 bases, with 11 bases left between them. The CDR3 covers 13 residues. Germline CDR1 is SGHTA and CDR2 is FQGTGA. CDR3 coding DNA: TGTGCCAGCAGCCCCCCGGGGTCCTATGGCTACACCTTC. Its protein is CASSPPGSYGYTF.

The V call is TRBV2, the J call TRBJ2-1; 7 bases map to TRBD2. Trimming at V came to 5 bases and at J to 2 bases, leaving 9 bases not matched to a gene. Germline CDR1 SNHLY, CDR2 FYNNEI. The CDR3 has 16 amino acids. The CDR3 reads CASSKRDWRTYNEQFF. DNA of the CDR3: TGTGCCAGCAGTAAGCGGGACTGGCGTACCTACAATGAGCAGTTCTTC.

Here the CDR3 DNA reads TGTGCCAGCAGTCCTGGACATCTCTACGAGCAGTACTTC. Its protein product is CASSPGHLYEQYF. The chain couples TRBV28 to TRBJ2-7, with a tentative D call TRBD1 (5 bases). Germline lookup yields CDR1 MDHEN and CDR2 SYDVKM. Trimming removed 5 bases from V and 3 bases from J, with 11 bases in between. The CDR3 loop spans 13 amino acids.

The chain combines TRBV2 with TRBJ2-7; 10 bases match TRBD2. CDR1 is SNHLY, CDR2 FYNNEI, per germline. With 3 bases clipped from V and 4 bases from J, the junction kept 15 bases outside the gene matches. This CDR3 is built from 18 residues. The CDR3 is CASSDDGGTSENMYEQYF. Written as DNA, the CDR3 is TGTGCCAGCAGTGATGACGGGGGGACTAGCGAGAACATGTACGAGCAGTACTTC.

This clone was picked up a small number of times. The chain has TRBV29-1 and TRBJ1-1, with D possibly being TRBD1 (6 bases). V was cut by 7 bases and J by 4 bases, with 13 bases left in between. Germline V gives CDR1 SQVTM, CDR2 ANQGSEA. The CDR3 loop spans 12 amino acids. CDR3 nucleotides: TGCAGCGATAGCAGGGGCGGCACTGAAGCTTTCTTT. Protein: CSDSRGGTEAFF.

This clone was seen a single time. The chain couples TRBV6-5 to TRBJ2-3; TRBD2 aligns across 8 bases. The germline V gene has CDR1 MNHEY and CDR2 SVGAGI. The CDR3 is 13 amino acids. Trimming at V came to 7 bases and at J to 14 bases, leaving 14 bases not matched to a gene. DNA for the CDR3: TGTGCCAGCAACGGACTAGCCAAACCTGTCGCGTATTTT. Translating it yields CASNGLAKPVAYF.

The V and J genes are TRBV7-9 and TRBJ2-1; D tentatively fits TRBD1 or TRBD2 (5 bases each). Germline lookup yields CDR1 SEHNR and CDR2 FQNEAQ (reference sequence). This CDR3 has 16 amino acids. V lost 3 bases to trimming and J lost 6 bases, with 18 bases between them. The CDR3 DNA follows: TGTGCCAGCAGCTTTTCCGGGACGAGAACGGCCAATGAGCAGTTCTTC. It specifies CASSFSGTRTANEQFF.

The genes are TRBV19 and TRBJ1-1; D is ambiguous. The CDR3 is made up of 14 amino acids. The germline gives CDR1 LNHDA, CDR2 SQIVND (reference sequence). Trimming cost V 3 bases and J 0 bases, with 8 bases left between them. The CDR3 bases are TGTGCCAGTAGTATCAGACTTCTGAACACTGAAGCTTTCTTT. Its translation: CASSIRLLNTEAFF.

The V call is TRBV6-4, the J call TRBJ2-3, with 11 bases lining up with TRBD2. Trimming removed 0 bases from V and 3 bases from J; junction bases left unmatched: 2. Germline CDR1 MRHNA, CDR2 SNTAGT. The CDR3 covers 16 residues. The CDR3 DNA is TGTGCCAGCAGTGACTCCGTAGCGGGAGGGACAGATACGCAGTATTTT. Amino acids: CASSDSVAGGTDTQYF.

The chain joins TRBV6-1 to TRBJ1-1; 7 bases are a match to TRBD1. From germline, CDR1 is MNHNS and CDR2 SASEGT. CDR3 length: 14 residues. J lost 5 bases, V lost 4 bases, and 7 bases had no gene match. This CDR3 reads CASSGRGRWTEAFF. CDR3 sequence (DNA): TGTGCCAGCAGTGGGAGGGGGCGGTGGACTGAAGCTTTCTTT.

V and J are TRBV21-1 and TRBJ2-6; TRBD1 is the table's D call and was not checked against the DNA. TRBV21-1 is noted as a pseudogene. The CDR3 extends over 19 amino acids. CDR3 in DNA: TGTGCCAGCAGCAAAGGTGCGACAGGGGAGGTGGCTGGGGCCAACGTCCTGACTTTC. It specifies CASSKGATGEVAGANVLTF.

This rearrangement joins TRBV28 to TRBJ1-5; the D is unclear. The CDR3 runs to 14 residues. V lost 7 bases, J lost 1 base, and 11 bases lay in between. Germline V gene data show CDR1 as MDHEN and CDR2 as SYDVKM. The chain's CDR3 is CASIARASNQPQHF. For the CDR3, the DNA is TGTGCCAGCATAGCGAGAGCCAGCAATCAGCCCCAGCATTTT.

The gene calls are TRBV7-2 and TRBJ1-1, with 7 bases lining up with TRBD1. The CDR3 length is 14 residues. Germline trimming cut 7 bases from V and 5 bases from J; bases unmatched to any gene: 10. Germline V CDR1 and CDR2: SGHTA, FQGNSA. The CDR3 region has the DNA TGTGCCAGCACAACTCCGACAGGGAGGACTGAAGCTTTCTTT. It is translated as CASTTPTGRTEAFF.

This chain uses TRBV27 with TRBJ2-5, with 9 bases identical to TRBD2. V gave up 4 bases and J gave up 5 bases; unmatched junction bases: 14. The CDR3 contains 17 residues. Looked up from germline, CDR1 is MNHEY and CDR2 is SMNVEV (reference sequence). The CDR3 DNA follows: TGTGCCAGCAGTTGGAGTAGCGGGAGTATACCCGGGGAGACCCAGTACTTC. Translated: CASSWSSGSIPGETQYF.

The rearrangement uses TRBV9 and TRBJ2-1; TRBD2 agrees at 8 bases. V dropped 4 bases and J dropped 2; count of bases not matched to a gene: 5. The CDR3 totals 15 residues. CDR1 is SGDLS and CDR2 is YYNGEE in the germline V gene. This CDR3 is CASSPSGSTYNEQFF. In DNA form, the CDR3 reads TGTGCCAGCAGCCCCAGCGGGAGTACCTACAATGAGCAGTTCTTC. Drawing the rest from reference TRBV9 and TRBJ2-1, the complete variable domain is DSGVTQTPKHLITATGQRVTLRCSPRSGDLSVYWYQQSLDQGLQFLIQYYNGEERAKGNILERFSAQQFPDLHSELNLSSLELGDSALYFCASSPSGSTYNEQFFGPGTRLTVL.

This sequence joins TRBV7-9 and TRBJ2-2; D is ambiguous. CDR1 and CDR2 (germline): SEHNR, FQNEAQ (reference sequence). Trimming removed 10 bases at V and 3 bases at J, with 12 bases between. There are 13 residues in the CDR3. CDR3 DNA: TGTGCCATGGAACCGGCGGACACCGGGGAGCTGTTTTTT. This translates into CAMEPADTGELFF.

This clone was observed a few times. V usage is TRBV6-4 and J usage is TRBJ2-1; D unresolved. Trimming cost V 6 bases and J 5 bases, with 5 bases left between them. CDR1 is MRHNA, CDR2 SNTAGT, per germline. The CDR3 spans 11 residues. CDR3 DNA sequence: TGTGCCAGCAGGGTAGACAATGAGCAGTTCTTC. This sequence encodes CASRVDNEQFF.

This chain links TRBV6-6 with TRBJ2-7; D not resolved. CDR1 and CDR2 (germline): MNHNY, SVGAGI (reference sequence). The V and J ends lost 6 bases and 7 bases respectively, with 10 bases between them. The CDR3 has 11 amino acids. CDR3 in DNA: TGTGCCAGCAGCACTCGTAGGGAGCAGTACTTC. As protein: CASSTRREQYF.

The genes are TRBV12-5 and TRBJ2-3; D may be TRBD1 (6 bases). This CDR3 has 17 residues. Per germline, CDR1 LGHNT and CDR2 FRNRAP. V gave up 0 bases and J gave up 4 bases, with 17 bases separating them. This chain's CDR3 is CASGLVTAGAPADTQYF. In nucleotides, the CDR3 is TGTGCTAGTGGTTTGGTAACGGCAGGGGCCCCCGCAGATACGCAGTATTTT.

The chain is built from TRBV5-4 and TRBJ1-1, with D hard to call. The CDR3 loop spans 14 amino acids. V was pared by 1 base and J by 0 bases, with 7 bases between. From germline, CDR1 is SGHNT and CDR2 YYREEE (reference sequence). This chain's CDR3 is CASSLSGMNTEAFF. In DNA, the CDR3 is TGTGCCAGCAGCTTGTCGGGAATGAACACTGAAGCTTTCTTT.

This clone was seen only once. V gene TRBV15 combines with J gene TRBJ2-2; D uncertain. This CDR3 is built from 14 residues. V lost 0 bases to trimming and J lost 9 bases, with 11 bases between them. CDR1 and CDR2 from the germline V gene are LNHNV and YYDKDF (reference sequence). The CDR3 loop reads CATSREGLVRELFF. DNA for the CDR3: TGTGCCACCAGCAGAGAGGGCCTCGTCCGGGAGCTGTTTTTT.

The genes are TRBV28 and TRBJ2-1; 10 positions agree with TRBD1. Germline CDR1 is MDHEN and CDR2 is SYDVKM. V gave up 5 bases and J gave up 6 bases; unmatched junction bases: 7. The CDR3 loop spans 15 amino acids. DNA of the CDR3: TGTGCCAGCAGTGCCCCGGGACAGGGGCGCAATGAGCAGTTCTTC. Its protein product is CASSAPGQGRNEQFF.

This chain uses TRBV29-1 with TRBJ2-7; D possibly corresponds to TRBD1 (6 bases). CDR3 length equals 16 residues. Trimming cost V 5 bases and J 0 bases, with 20 bases left between them. Germline assignment: CDR1 SQVTM and CDR2 ANQGSEA. The CDR3, as DNA: TGCAGCGTTTCCCCGGGACGACAGGCCTTCTCCTACGAGCAGTACTTC. Protein sequence: CSVSPGRQAFSYEQYF.